The 21 T cell receptor beta chains given below trace back to one sample, sequenced in a study of prognosis after radiotherapy for stage I lung cancer. From genomic DNA, two-round multiplex PCR was used to amplify TCR beta CDR3. The authors ran first-round PCR with primers specific to each TRBV and TRBJ gene. TCRdb re-called the multiplex PCR reads with MiXCR, one entry per CDR3 protein. The sample records tens of thousands of distinct CDR3 sequences, around 27% being singletons. This sample comprised PBMCs, obtained before or after stereotactic body radiation therapy (not recorded which). The receptors originated from a donor at least 50 years old with non-small cell lung cancer.

This clonotype showed up many times. The CDR3 region has the DNA TGTGCCAGCACCTTCGACGGAAACTATGGCTACACCTTC. It translates to CASTFDGNYGYTF. The rearrangement uses TRBV7-9 and TRBJ1-2, with D unclear. V was cut by 7 bases and J by 2 bases, with 11 bases left in between. This CDR3 is 13 amino acids long. Germline V gene sequence: CDR1 SEHNR, CDR2 FQNEAQ (reference sequence).

In the case of this clonotype: The junction departs from germline at one end; a sequencing error may be responsible. The chain has TRBV19 and TRBJ2-7; D may match TRBD1 or TRBD2 (5 bases each). CDR1 and CDR2 (germline): LNHDA, SQIVND (reference sequence). The CDR3 consists of 14 residues. The DNA of the CDR3 is TGTGCCAGTAGTATGAGGGGCATTTCCTACGATCAGTACTTC. Translating it yields CASSMRGISYDQYF.

The CDR3 loop is CASSLGVRVNTEAFF. The CDR3 DNA follows: TGCGCCAGCAGCTTGGGGGTGAGGGTGAACACTGAAGCTTTCTTT. The V and J genes are TRBV5-1 and TRBJ1-1; D call uncertain. The CDR3 is 15 amino acids. V lost 0 bases and J lost 0, with 9 bases in between. Germline CDR1 and CDR2: SGHRS and YFSETQ.

Many counts were recorded for this clonotype. The chain is built from TRBV3-1 and TRBJ2-1, with D unclear. The germline CDR1 and CDR2 sequences are LGHDT and YNNKEL (reference sequence). The CDR3 loop spans 13 amino acids. V shed 4 bases and J shed 5 bases, with 9 bases lying between them. The CDR3: CASSLWQNNEQFF. CDR3 in DNA: TGTGCCAGCAGCCTGTGGCAGAACAATGAGCAGTTCTTC.

In its sample, this clonotype was seen many times. The V call is TRBV10-2, the J call TRBJ2-7, with TRBD1 matching 7 bases. The V gene's germline CDR1 is WSHSY and CDR2 SAAADI. With 3 bases clipped from V and 8 bases from J, the junction kept 4 bases outside the gene matches. This CDR3 region has 12 residues. The DNA of the CDR3 is TGCGCCAGCAGTGATACAGGGGTAAAGCAGTACTTC. Its translation: CASSDTGVKQYF.

This clonotype has a count of ten or more. This chain uses TRBV11-2 with TRBJ2-1; maybe TRBD1 (6 bases). V lost 8 bases to trimming and J lost 4 bases, with 15 bases between them. CDR1 and CDR2 (germline): SGHAT, FQNNGV. This CDR3 is built from 14 residues. The CDR3 DNA follows: TGTGCCAGCCGGAGGACAGAGTATTACAATGAGCAGTTCTTC. Translation gives CASRRTEYYNEQFF.

By frequency in the sample, this clonotype is medium-sized (0.01 to 0.1%). The V and J genes are TRBV6-2 or TRBV6-3 and TRBJ1-6; TRBD1 aligns across 10 bases. With V trimmed by 3 bases and J by 8 bases, 7 bases remained unmatched. CDR3 length: 16 amino acids. Germline loops: CDR1 MNHEY, CDR2 SVGEGT. The CDR3 DNA reads as TGTGCCAGCAGTTATCTGACAGGGGGCTTCGATTCACCCCTCCACTTT. It codes for CASSYLTGGFDSPLHF.

In regard to this clonotype: The junction shows a germline mismatch at one end, possibly a read error. The chain uses TRBV6-5 and TRBJ1-5; D perhaps matches TRBD1 (5 bases). The CDR3 is made up of 15 amino acids. Germline lookup yields CDR1 MNHEY and CDR2 SVGAGI. The CDR3 DNA follows: TGTGCCAGCATTTATCCGGGGAAGGGGAATCAGCCCCAGCATTTC. It encodes CASIYPGKGNQPQHF.

As to this clonotype: A much larger clone lies a single base off, so this may be a read error. The rearrangement uses TRBV7-9 and TRBJ1-4; D may be TRBD1 (5 bases). V lost 5 bases to trimming and J lost 8 bases, with 24 bases between them. Germline V CDR1 and CDR2: SEHNR, FQNEAQ (reference sequence). This CDR3 spans 17 amino acids. The CDR3 DNA reads TGTGCCAGCAGCCAGAGAGTACCGAACAGGATGCTGGAAAAACTGTTTTTT. Translating it yields CASSQRVPNRMLEKLFF.

This clonotype has a count of ten or more. V gene TRBV9 combines with J gene TRBJ1-4; D is perhaps TRBD1 (5 bases). The CDR3 runs 15 residues. V was clipped by 4 bases and J by 5 bases, with 15 bases between them. Germline V gene data show CDR1 as SGDLS and CDR2 as YYNGEE. The chain's CDR3 is CASSSRDGRNEKLFF. The CDR3 DNA reads as TGTGCCAGCAGCTCACGGGACGGACGAAATGAAAAACTGTTTTTT. The full variable domain, completed using reference TRBV9 and TRBJ1-4, is DSGVTQTPKHLITATGQRVTLRCSPRSGDLSVYWYQQSLDQGLQFLIQYYNGEERAKGNILERFSAQQFPDLHSELNLSSLELGDSALYFCASSSRDGRNEKLFFGSGTQLSVL.

At least ten counts were recorded for this clonotype. The chain combines TRBV2 with TRBJ2-2, with a tentative D call TRBD1 (5 bases). Between the trimmed V and J ends, which lost 4 bases and 5 bases, there was a span of 11 bases. The CDR3 runs 14 residues. Germline values: CDR1 SNHLY, CDR2 FYNNEI. CDR3 in DNA: TGTGCCAGCAGTGGGTTAGGGGATACCGGGGAGCTGTTTTTT. It is translated as CASSGLGDTGELFF.

This clonotype was detected many times. The chain is built from TRBV9 and TRBJ1-5; possibly TRBD1 for D (6 bases). Trimming stripped 2 bases from V and 12 bases from J, with 15 bases between. Germline V gene sequence: CDR1 SGDLS, CDR2 YYNGEE. CDR3 length: 13 amino acids. CDR3 bases: TGTGCCAGCAGCGTGGGGGACAACCTCGACCAGCATTTT. Protein: CASSVGDNLDQHF.

Turning to this clonotype: A far larger clone is one nucleotide away, so this likely arose from a read error. V is TRBV7-9 and J is TRBJ2-7; tentatively, D is TRBD2 (5 bases). The germline CDR1 and CDR2 sequences are SEHNR and FQNEAQ (reference sequence). The CDR3 is made up of 14 amino acids. Trimming pared 3 bases from V and 5 bases from J, leaving 14 bases between. The CDR3 DNA follows: TGTGCCAGCAGCTTGTCCCTCGCCGGGGACGAGCAGTACTTC. As protein: CASSLSLAGDEQYF.

Details on this clonotype: One base away lies a much larger clone, so this may be a sequencing read error. V and J are TRBV15 and TRBJ2-5, with 8 bases that match TRBD2. The germline V gene has CDR1 LNHNV and CDR2 YYDKDF (reference sequence). The CDR3 is made up of 16 amino acids. V lost 3 bases, J lost 5 bases, and 11 bases stayed unmatched. The CDR3 nucleotides read TGTGCCACCAGCAGGCAACGACTAGCGAGGTTCGAGACCCAGTACTTC. Encoded protein: CATSRQRLARFETQYF.

There are many counts of this clonotype. CDR3 amino acids: CASRGGQGIGNTIYF. The CDR3 DNA reads as TGCGCCAGCAGAGGGGGACAGGGAATTGGAAACACCATATATTTT. The genes are TRBV5-1 and TRBJ1-3, with 9 bases fitting TRBD1. The CDR3 is 15 residues long. Trimming removed 5 bases from V and 3 bases from J; junction bases left unmatched: 6. The V gene's germline CDR1 is SGHRS and CDR2 YFSETQ.

This clonotype was counted many times. This chain uses TRBV20-1 with TRBJ1-5; no clear D gene. The CDR3 length is 13 residues. Trimming pared 6 bases from V and 2 bases from J, leaving 11 bases between. CDR1 and CDR2 from the germline V gene are DFQATT and SNEGSKA (reference sequence). The CDR3 region is CSAERDGNQPQHF. The CDR3 nucleotides read TGCAGTGCGGAACGGGATGGCAATCAGCCCCAGCATTTT.

As for this clonotype: Since a much larger clone is just one base distant, this may be a read error. The rearrangement uses TRBV10-3 and TRBJ2-6; 10 bases are a match to TRBD1. CDR3 length: 17 amino acids. CDR1 is ENHRY and CDR2 is SYGVKD in the germline V gene. V lost 5 bases to trimming and J lost 2 bases; unmatched junction nucleotides: 6. For the CDR3, the DNA is TGTGCCATCAGTCGGACAGGGGGTTATCCTGGGGCCAACGTCCTGACTTTC. Translated: CAISRTGGYPGANVLTF.

As concerns this clonotype: This likely came from a read error, as a far larger clone is one base away. The chain employs TRBV6-2 or TRBV6-3 and TRBJ1-1; TRBD1 is a possible D gene (5 bases). Trimming took off 7 bases at V and 1 base at J, with 10 bases between the two ends. The CDR3 is made up of 13 amino acids. CDR1 MNHEY and CDR2 SVGEGT come from the germline V gene. For the CDR3, the DNA is TGTGCCAGCATCTTGGACAAGAACACTGAAGCTTTCTTT. Its protein product is CASILDKNTEAFF.

This clonotype was counted at least ten times. This sequence joins TRBV6-1 and TRBJ1-5; D not certain. Germline V gene lookup returns CDR1 MNHNS and CDR2 SASEGT. V dropped 5 bases and J dropped 0 bases, with 5 bases sitting between them. The CDR3 covers 13 residues. CDR3 DNA sequence: TGTGCCAGCAGTCCGTATAGCAATCAGCCCCAGCATTTT. Translation gives CASSPYSNQPQHF.

This clonotype appeared a few times. The gene calls are TRBV5-6 and TRBJ1-5; D not certain. Trimming removed 2 bases at V and 2 bases at J, with 11 bases between. Germline V lookup: CDR1 SGHDT, CDR2 YYEEEE. CDR3 length equals 15 residues. CDR3 amino acids: CASSLGPMGNQPQHF. CDR3 bases: TGTGCCAGCAGCTTAGGACCCATGGGCAATCAGCCCCAGCATTTT. The whole variable domain, filled in from reference TRBV5-6 and TRBJ1-5, reads DAGVTQSPTHLIKTRGQQVTLRCSPKSGHDTVSWYQQALGQGPQFIFQYYEEEERQRGNFPDRFSGHQFPNYSSELNVNALLLGDSALYLCASSLGPMGNQPQHFGDGTRLSIL.

Many counts were recorded for this clonotype. The chain combines TRBV20-1 with TRBJ1-5, with a tentative D call TRBD1 (5 bases). CDR1 and CDR2 from the germline V gene are DFQATT and SNEGSKA (reference sequence). The CDR3 is 13 residues long. Trimming took 6 bases from V and 4 from J, leaving 13 bases between them. DNA for the CDR3: TGCAGTGCCAGAAAACAGGAGAATCAGCCCCAGCATTTT. It is translated as CSARKQENQPQHF.